These T cell receptor beta chains were read from a single sample in a study of technical replicates of blood from a few donors. TCRdb's copy holds only in-frame clones and misses some; the assay was immunoSEQ multiplex PCR. Found here are approximately 49,000 clones, roughly 90% of them singletons; the top ten hold around 3.6%. The specimen sequenced was PBMCs. The receptors shown here come from a human donor in good health. Some clones in this sample may be carry-over from other donors' samples. The CDR3 runs from the conserved cysteine through the conserved F or W. A D gene is named only where the DNA matches it firmly. Expanded clones get a size class; other rows say once, few or many, or leave the size out.

clone_size j_call v_call d_call cdr3_aa cdr3_nt
- TRBJ1-2 TRBV2 TRBD1 CARTGDYGYTF TGTGCCAGGACAGGGGACTATGGCTACACCTTC
- TRBJ2-7 TRBV7-9 TRBD1 CASSLDRFFYF TGTGCCAGCAGCTTGGACAGGTTTTTCTACTTC
- TRBJ1-1 TRBV7-8 - CASSLFQGRTEAFF TGTGCCAGCAGCTTGTTTCAGGGGCGGACTGAAGCTTTCTTT
- TRBJ2-7 TRBV7-7 - CASSPAASLVYEQYF TGTGCCAGCAGCCCCGCGGCTAGTCTGGTCTACGAGCAGTACTTC
- TRBJ2-7 TRBV4-2 - CASSQDFGGGNDYEQYF TGTGCCAGCAGCCAAGATTTCGGAGGGGGCAACGACTACGAGCAGTACTTC
- TRBJ1-1 TRBV9 TRBD1 CASSKGTANTEAFF TGTGCCAGCAGCAAAGGGACAGCAAATACTGAAGCTTTCTTT
- TRBJ1-2 TRBV6-5 TRBD1 CASSVSGQGGRYTF TGTGCCAGCAGTGTATCGGGACAGGGAGGACGCTACACCTTC
- TRBJ1-2 TRBV19 - CASSIVPSGPDYGYTF TGTGCCAGTAGTATAGTTCCCTCAGGGCCTGACTATGGCTACACCTTC
- TRBJ2-5 TRBV2 TRBD2 CASRKTSGGSQETQYF TGTGCCAGCAGGAAAACTAGCGGGGGGAGCCAAGAGACCCAGTACTTC
- TRBJ1-2 TRBV2 - CASSEAADFGYTF TGTGCCAGCAGTGAAGCGGCGGACTTTGGCTACACCTTC
- TRBJ1-5 TRBV20-1 - CSATGEGPQHF TGCAGTGCTACAGGGGAAGGGCCCCAGCATTTT
- TRBJ2-5 TRBV10-3 TRBD2 CATAGLAGYETQYF TGTGCCACGGCGGGACTAGCGGGATATGAGACCCAGTACTTC
- TRBJ2-1 TRBV11-3 TRBD2 CASSLEGFGTSGDNEQFF TGTGCCAGCAGCTTAGAGGGGTTTGGGACTAGCGGGGACAATGAGCAGTTCTTC
- TRBJ1-4 TRBV27 - CASSLNIGSTTNEKLFF TGTGCCAGCAGTTTAAATATTGGGAGCACGACTAATGAAAAACTGTTTTTT
- TRBJ2-1 TRBV7-8 TRBD2 CASSTRTSGRVNEQFF TGTGCCAGCAGCACCCGGACTAGCGGGAGGGTAAATGAGCAGTTCTTC
few TRBJ2-5 TRBV6-5 TRBD2 CASSYGTSGTETQYF TGTGCCAGCAGTTACGGGACTAGCGGAACAGAGACCCAGTACTTC
- TRBJ1-1 TRBV7-2 - CASSSQANTEAFF TGTGCCAGCAGCTCCCAGGCTAACACTGAAGCTTTCTTT
- TRBJ2-2 TRBV7-8 TRBD2 CASSRGEGIFANTGELFF TGTGCCAGCAGCCGAGGGGAGGGAATCTTCGCGAACACCGGGGAGCTGTTTTTT
- TRBJ2-7 TRBV28 TRBD2 CASVSGGPSSEQYF TGTGCCAGCGTTAGCGGGGGGCCTTCATCCGAGCAGTACTTC
- TRBJ1-5 TRBV4-1 TRBD1 CASSRTQGNQPQHF TGCGCCAGCAGCCGAACACAGGGGAATCAGCCCCAGCATTTT
few TRBJ2-7 TRBV14 TRBD1 CASSRLRATGVSGVPYEQYF TGTGCCAGCAGCCGGCTACGTGCGACAGGGGTTAGCGGAGTACCCTACGAGCAGTACTTC
- TRBJ1-6 TRBV10-3 - CAISDRQDSPLHF TGTGCCATCAGTGACAGGCAGGATTCACCCCTCCACTTT
- TRBJ1-1 TRBV7-2 - CASSFEQGVGEAFF TGTGCCAGCAGCTTTGAACAGGGCGTAGGGGAAGCTTTCTTT
- TRBJ1-5 TRBV30 - CAWKVRGSNQPQHF TGTGCCTGGAAAGTGCGGGGTAGCAATCAGCCCCAGCATTTT
- TRBJ1-4 TRBV27 - CASSSSQGLFEKLFF TGTGCCAGCAGTTCCAGCCAGGGATTGTTTGAAAAACTGTTTTTT
- TRBJ2-3 TRBV5-1 TRBD1 CASSSMPGQSTDTQYF TGCGCCAGCAGCTCTATGCCGGGACAGAGCACAGATACGCAGTATTTT
- TRBJ2-1 TRBV5-1 TRBD2 CASSMGGGYNEQFF TGCGCCAGCAGCATGGGGGGGGGATACAATGAGCAGTTCTTC
- TRBJ1-3 TRBV7-9 - CASRPPVRVAGNTIYF TGTGCCAGCAGACCCCCGGTGCGGGTAGCTGGAAACACCATATATTTT
- TRBJ1-1 TRBV28 - CASSLQGAAEAFF TGTGCCAGCAGTTTACAAGGGGCGGCTGAAGCTTTCTTT
- TRBJ2-3 TRBV5-4 - CASSDWGSASSTDTQYF TGTGCCAGCAGCGATTGGGGCAGCGCCTCTAGCACAGATACGCAGTATTTT
- TRBJ1-1 TRBV6-1 - CASLKGGANTEAFF TGTGCCAGCCTCAAGGGGGGGGCGAACACTGAAGCTTTCTTT
once TRBJ1-2 TRBV28 - CASSLTRETYGYTF TGTGCCAGCAGCCTCACCAGGGAAACCTATGGCTACACCTTC
- TRBJ2-2 TRBV5-6 - CASSLVRQGTGELFF TGTGCCAGCAGCTTGGTGAGGCAGGGGACCGGGGAGCTGTTTTTT
- TRBJ2-5 TRBV5-8 TRBD1 CASSPRQGKETQYF TGTGCCAGCAGCCCGAGACAGGGGAAAGAGACCCAGTACTTC
once TRBJ2-2 TRBV5-1 - CASSYSPGLSTGELFF TGCGCCAGCAGTTATTCTCCGGGACTCTCGACCGGGGAGCTGTTTTTT
few TRBJ2-2 TRBV6-5 - CASSPGTPNTGELFF TGTGCCAGCAGTCCCGGGACACCGAACACCGGGGAGCTGTTTTTT